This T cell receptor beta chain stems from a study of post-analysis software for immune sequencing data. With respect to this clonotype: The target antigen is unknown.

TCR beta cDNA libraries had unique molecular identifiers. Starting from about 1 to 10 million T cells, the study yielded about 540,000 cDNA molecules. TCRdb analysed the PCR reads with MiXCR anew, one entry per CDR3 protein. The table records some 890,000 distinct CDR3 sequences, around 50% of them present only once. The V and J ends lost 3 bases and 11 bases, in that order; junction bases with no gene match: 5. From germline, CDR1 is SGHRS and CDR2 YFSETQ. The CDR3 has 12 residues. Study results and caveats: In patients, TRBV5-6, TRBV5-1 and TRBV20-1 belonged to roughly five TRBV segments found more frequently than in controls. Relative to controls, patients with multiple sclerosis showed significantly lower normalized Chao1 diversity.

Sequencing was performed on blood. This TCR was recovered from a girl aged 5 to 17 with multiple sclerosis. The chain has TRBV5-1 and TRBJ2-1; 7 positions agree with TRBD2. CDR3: CASSSPGTKQFF. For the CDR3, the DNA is TGCGCCAGCAGCTCTCCCGGGACTAAGCAGTTCTTC.